This entry lists 24 T cell receptor beta chains sequenced from one sample in a study of technical replicates of blood from a handful of donors. The protocol was immunoSEQ multiplex PCR, while the TCRdb copy is restricted to in-frame clones and leaves out a portion. This table holds approximately 70,000 clones, just under 97% found once. The sequenced sample consisted of T cells isolated from PBMCs. These receptor sequences come from a human donor in good health.

This chain uses TRBV28 with TRBJ2-7; 14 bases fit TRBD2. Germline values: CDR1 MDHEN, CDR2 SYDVKM. CDR3 length equals 18 residues. V lost 5 bases and J lost 4; bases outside the gene matches: 13. The CDR3 DNA follows: TGTGCCAGCAGTGAAGGGCCGGGACTAGCGGGAGTGTGGTACGAGCAGTACTTC. Protein sequence: CASSEGPGLAGVWYEQYF.

This rearrangement joins TRBV4-1 to TRBJ1-4; perhaps TRBD1 as D (6 bases). The CDR3 is 15 residues long. V was shortened by 4 bases and J by 8 bases, with 17 bases between the two germline ends. CDR1 and CDR2 (germline): MGHRA, YSYEKL. CDR3: CASSRTRGPAEKLFF. The CDR3 nucleotides are TGCGCCAGCAGCCGAACCAGGGGACCCGCGGAAAAACTGTTTTTT.

This chain connects TRBV25-1 to TRBJ1-1; D not resolved. The CDR3 consists of 15 residues. Germline CDR1 and CDR2: MGHDK and SYGVNS. V lost 5 bases, J lost 2 bases, and 15 bases lay in between. DNA for the CDR3: TGTGCCAGCAGTCGCCCTGAGGGCCCTAACACTGAAGCTTTCTTT. Translating it yields CASSRPEGPNTEAFF.

For the CDR3, the DNA is TGTGCCTGGAGTGGAATTCGACTAGCGGGGGACTCCTACAATGAGCAGTTCTTC. It encodes CAWSGIRLAGDSYNEQFF. The gene calls are TRBV30 and TRBJ2-1; 12 nucleotides align to TRBD2. J lost 0 bases, V lost 1 base, and 7 bases had no gene match. The CDR3 has 18 amino acids. Germline V lookup: CDR1 GTSNPN, CDR2 SVGIG (reference sequence).

V gene TRBV29-1 combines with J gene TRBJ2-1; 12 nucleotides align to TRBD2. Looked up from germline, CDR1 is SQVTM and CDR2 is ANQGSEA. The CDR3 runs 15 residues. V dropped 8 bases and J dropped 4; count of bases not matched to a gene: 9. In DNA, the CDR3 is TGCAGCTCCCCCGGGACTAGCGGGCCTTACAATGAGCAGTTCTTC. This sequence encodes CSSPGTSGPYNEQFF.

The V call is TRBV7-8, the J call TRBJ1-5; D call uncertain. This CDR3 is 17 amino acids long. Per germline, CDR1 SGHVS and CDR2 FQNEAQ. V gave up 3 bases and J gave up 0 bases, with 15 bases separating them. Here the CDR3 reads CASSFKAVSYSNQPQHF. The CDR3 DNA sequence: TGTGCCAGCAGCTTTAAAGCCGTTTCTTATAGCAATCAGCCCCAGCATTTT. The full variable domain, its missing parts supplied by reference TRBV7-8 and TRBJ1-5, is GAGVSQSPRYKVAKRGQDVALRCDPISGHVSLFWYQQALGQGPEFLTYFQNEAQLDKSGLPSDRFFAERPEGSVSTLKIQRTQQEDSAVYLCASSFKAVSYSNQPQHFGDGTRLSIL.

The table lists this clone with a count of one. The chain couples TRBV5-1 to TRBJ2-5; perhaps TRBD1 as D (6 bases). The V gene's germline CDR1 is SGHRS and CDR2 YFSETQ. Trimming left V 4 bases short and J 5 bases short, with 18 bases between. This CDR3 is built from 15 residues. The CDR3 DNA sequence: TGCGCCAGCAGCCCGGGTAATACAGGGATGGAGACCCAGTACTTC. Its protein product is CASSPGNTGMETQYF.

The chain's CDR3 is CASSRDRVLTGSFPEQYF. The CDR3 bases are TGTGCCAGCAGCCGAGACCGAGTATTGACAGGGTCCTTCCCGGAGCAGTACTTC. The chain has TRBV28 and TRBJ2-7; TRBD1 aligns across 7 bases. With 6 bases clipped from V and 7 bases from J, the junction kept 24 bases outside the gene matches. This CDR3 is built from 18 residues. Germline values: CDR1 MDHEN, CDR2 SYDVKM.

This clone occurred once. The chain is built from TRBV11-2 and TRBJ1-1; TRBD1 agrees at 7 bases. The CDR3 totals 15 residues. CDR1 SGHAT and CDR2 FQNNGV come from the germline V gene. V lost 5 bases and J lost 1; bases outside the gene matches: 7. The CDR3 spells CASSRPGQWNTEAFF. CDR3 nucleotides: TGTGCCAGCAGCCGTCCGGGACAGTGGAACACTGAAGCTTTCTTT. The full variable domain, rest sourced from reference TRBV11-2 and TRBJ1-1, is EAGVAQSPRYKIIEKRQSVAFWCNPISGHATLYWYQQILGQGPKLLIQFQNNGVVDDSQLPKDRFSAERLKGVDSTLKIQPAKLEDSAVYLCASSRPGQWNTEAFFGQGTRLTVV.

The rearrangement uses TRBV28 and TRBJ2-7; D is undetermined. V lost 8 bases to trimming and J lost 1 base, with 15 bases between them. Germline V gene data show CDR1 as MDHEN and CDR2 as SYDVKM. The CDR3 sequence is 14 residues long. The CDR3 reads CASGLYGQSYEQYF. The CDR3 DNA reads TGTGCCAGCGGGCTCTATGGGCAATCCTACGAGCAGTACTTC.

The CDR3 DNA follows: TGTGCCAGTAGTATAGTAGCCCCCCCCCGGGAGCTGTTTTTT. Amino acid sequence: CASSIVAPPRELFF. The gene calls are TRBV19 and TRBJ2-2; D is undetermined. The CDR3 spans 14 residues. CDR1 LNHDA and CDR2 SQIVND come from the germline V gene (reference sequence). V lost 1 base and J lost 9, with 12 bases in between.

This chain uses TRBV2 with TRBJ2-7; 7 bases are shared with TRBD1. Germline lookup yields CDR1 SNHLY and CDR2 FYNNEI. The CDR3 extends over 14 amino acids. Trimming at V came to 6 bases and at J to 3 bases, leaving 8 bases not matched to a gene. This CDR3 reads CASSEGDSRYEQYF. The CDR3, as DNA: TGTGCCAGCAGCGAGGGGGACAGCCGCTACGAGCAGTACTTC.

The chain joins TRBV6-5 to TRBJ2-6, with D uncertain. Per the germline V gene, CDR1 is MNHEY and CDR2 is SVGAGI. The CDR3 totals 13 residues. Trimming took off 7 bases at V and 3 bases at J, with 7 bases between the two ends. CDR3 in amino acids: CASNSNGANVLTF. In DNA, the CDR3 is TGTGCCAGCAATTCTAATGGGGCCAACGTCCTGACTTTC.

Written as DNA, the CDR3 is TGTGCCAGCAGTATGAGGGGCACAGATACGCAGTATTTT. Translated: CASSMRGTDTQYF. This sequence joins TRBV28 and TRBJ2-3, with D possibly being TRBD2 (5 bases). The CDR3 consists of 13 residues. In germline, CDR1 is MDHEN, CDR2 SYDVKM. Deletions cut 5 bases from V and 1 base from J, with 7 bases between.

This clone was found once. The gene calls are TRBV7-9 and TRBJ2-3; weak D call: TRBD1 (6 bases). This CDR3 is 16 amino acids long. Germline V lookup: CDR1 SEHNR, CDR2 FQNEAQ (reference sequence). V gave up 5 bases and J gave up 2 bases, with 17 bases separating them. CDR3 loop: CASSPPGTWATDTQYF. CDR3 DNA: TGTGCCAGCAGCCCTCCCGGGACATGGGCCACAGATACGCAGTATTTT.

The chain couples TRBV4-1 to TRBJ1-5; TRBD1 matches at 8 bases. Germline V gene sequence: CDR1 MGHRA, CDR2 YSYEKL. The trim removed 1 base at V and 3 bases at J, leaving 2 bases unmatched. This CDR3 is 15 amino acids long. The CDR3 reads CASSQVDRDNQPQHF. In nucleotides, the CDR3 is TGCGCCAGCAGCCAAGTGGACAGGGACAATCAGCCCCAGCATTTT.

The chain is built from TRBV7-8 and TRBJ1-3, with 7 bases fitting TRBD1. Germline values: CDR1 SGHVS, CDR2 FQNEAQ. The V gene end was trimmed by 8 bases and the J gene end by 3 bases; junction bases not matched to a gene: 7. This CDR3 contains 14 residues. The CDR3: CASAIDRVGNTIYF. CDR3 DNA sequence: TGTGCCAGCGCCATAGACAGGGTTGGAAACACCATATATTTT. Based on the CDR3 plus reference TRBV7-8 and TRBJ1-3, the full variable domain is GAGVSQSPRYKVAKRGQDVALRCDPISGHVSLFWYQQALGQGPEFLTYFQNEAQLDKSGLPSDRFFAERPEGSVSTLKIQRTQQEDSAVYLCASAIDRVGNTIYFGEGSWLTVV.

V is TRBV5-1 and J is TRBJ1-1; D gene ambiguous. Germline lookup yields CDR1 SGHRS and CDR2 YFSETQ. This CDR3 has 13 amino acids. With 4 bases removed from V and 1 base from J, the gap between germline ends came to 8 bases. CDR3 sequence reads: CASSEVQNTEAFF. The CDR3 DNA reads as TGCGCCAGCAGCGAGGTCCAGAACACTGAAGCTTTCTTT.

This clone has just one count. V is TRBV4-1 and J is TRBJ1-5; unclear D gene. CDR1 is MGHRA and CDR2 is YSYEKL in the germline V gene. Trimming took off 3 bases at V and 7 bases at J, with 13 bases between the two ends. The CDR3 is 14 amino acids. In DNA, the CDR3 is TGCGCCAGCAGCCAGCTACCTTCGATACAGCCCCAGCATTTT. As protein: CASSQLPSIQPQHF.

The table lists this clone with a count of one. The CDR3 DNA reads as TGTGCCGGACAACAGGGGGCCGTAGGCAATCAGCCCCAGCATTTT. As protein: CAGQQGAVGNQPQHF. The rearrangement joins TRBV28 to TRBJ1-5; TRBD1 aligns across 9 bases. Germline assignment: CDR1 MDHEN and CDR2 SYDVKM. V shed 11 bases and J 2 bases; nucleotides not matched to a gene: 10. CDR3 size: 15 residues.

The chain recombines TRBV28 with TRBJ2-4; a possible D gene is TRBD2 (6 bases). V was shortened by 8 bases and J by 0 bases, with 20 bases between the two germline ends. From germline, CDR1 is MDHEN and CDR2 SYDVKM. CDR3 size: 17 residues. As DNA, the CDR3 is TGTGCCAGCCGGGCGGGACTTCGGGTGGGAGCCAAAAACATTCAGTACTTC. Its protein product is CASRAGLRVGAKNIQYF.

The chain links TRBV5-6 to TRBJ1-2; D unclear. Germline CDR1 and CDR2: SGHDT and YYEEEE. This CDR3 comprises 19 residues. V was shortened by 4 bases and J by 3 bases, with 28 bases between the two germline ends. This CDR3 is CASSLPFGWGGKEDYGYTF. The DNA of the CDR3 is TGTGCCAGCAGCCTACCTTTCGGGTGGGGAGGAAAGGAGGACTATGGCTACACCTTC. Full variable domain (missing parts from reference TRBV5-6 and TRBJ1-2): DAGVTQSPTHLIKTRGQQVTLRCSPKSGHDTVSWYQQALGQGPQFIFQYYEEEERQRGNFPDRFSGHQFPNYSSELNVNALLLGDSALYLCASSLPFGWGGKEDYGYTFGSGTRLTVV.

V gene TRBV9 combines with J gene TRBJ2-5; TRBD1 agrees at 8 bases. V lost 4 bases, J lost 5 bases, and 10 bases stayed unmatched. The length of the CDR3 is 15 residues. Germline assignment: CDR1 SGDLS and CDR2 YYNGEE. The CDR3 DNA is TGTGCCAGCAGCCCTCGTCAGGGGGCGGGGGAGACCCAGTACTTC. This codes for CASSPRQGAGETQYF.

The V gene is TRBV5-1, the J gene TRBJ1-1; D is ambiguous. Germline V lookup: CDR1 SGHRS, CDR2 YFSETQ. There are 13 residues in the CDR3. The V and J ends lost 5 bases and 3 bases respectively, with 11 bases between them. CDR3 in amino acids: CASRANSYTEAFF. In nucleotides, the CDR3 is TGCGCCAGCAGGGCTAACAGCTACACTGAAGCTTTCTTT. Complete variable domain (other parts from reference TRBV5-1 and TRBJ1-1): KAGVTQTPRYLIKTRGQQVTLSCSPISGHRSVSWYQQTPGQGLQFLFEYFSETQRNKGNFPGRFSGRQFSNSRSEMNVSTLELGDSALYLCASRANSYTEAFFGQGTRLTVV.